This TCR beta chain emerged from a study of graft-versus-host responses after intestinal transplantation. Study-wide findings and caveats: Present in recipient marrow, GvH clones included some that appeared first in ileum or blood.

Libraries were prepared by immunoSEQ multiplex PCR; TCRdb keeps only in-frame clonotypes and omits some of them. This table has tens of thousands of clones, roughly 90% appearing once. Germline lookup yields CDR1 SGHDT and CDR2 YYEEEE. Trimming took 3 bases from V and 10 from J, leaving 16 bases between them. There are 13 residues in the CDR3. The table lists this clone with a count of one. Its specificity is unknown. The sequencing used unstimulated CD4+ T cells sorted from spleen or lymph node cells, collected before intestinal transplant. The TCR originated in a human donor who received an intestinal transplant. V is TRBV5-6 and J is TRBJ1-1, with D perhaps matching TRBD1 (6 bases). The CDR3 DNA reads TGTGCCAGCAGCTATAGGGGGGGTGAGGGAGCTTTCTTT. Protein: CASSYRGGEGAFF. The entire variable domain, with the rest obtained from reference TRBV5-6 and TRBJ1-1, is as follows: DAGVTQSPTHLIKTRGQQVTLRCSPKSGHDTVSWYQQALGQGPQFIFQYYEEEERQRGNFPDRFSGHQFPNYSSELNVNALLLGDSALYLCASSYRGGEGAFFGQGTRLTVV.